This T cell receptor (beta chain) was retrieved from a study of immune aging and cytomegalovirus after organ transplant (dated by TCRdb to the early 2020s). About the study as a whole: All transplant recipients received three-drug immunosuppression with prednisone, tacrolimus, and mycophenolate.

Preparation of the library involved single-cell sequencing. TCRdb lists the instrument as Illumina NovaSeq 6000. The BD Rhapsody Targeted mRNA and AbSeq Reagent Kit was used in a microwell format for cell capture and library preparation. Libraries covered TCR, sample tags, AbSeq, and targeted mRNA from the Human T-Cell Expression Panel plus custom TOX and TOX2 primers. Libraries were sequenced on an Illumina NovaSeq. As for the original processing: The analysis covered about 10,000 cells in total, of which about 7,100 were CD8 T cells and around 4,500 were CD8 T cells with an identifiable TCR CDR3. The BD Rhapsody Targeted Analysis Pipeline, including V(D)J processing, was run on the Seven Bridges Genomics platform to process the raw data. Quality control, Sample Tag demultiplexing with Lex-BDSMK, clone identification with VDJ Explorer, and Seurat clustering were all done in SeqGeq 1.6.0. A clone was considered non-expanded if it made up <1% of CD8 T cells, and considered a clonal expansion if it made up >2.5% of the sample. The raw public data were reprocessed by TCRdb itself: fastp quality trimming at Q25, MiXCR clonotype calling, in-frame beta chains only. Rows with a matching CDR3 protein are joined into one entry that keeps the most common DNA and genes. The V and J calls were not made by the authors but by TCRdb's processing. The sample includes about 21,000 distinct CDR3 sequences, with 36% observed a single time. The ten biggest clones cover under 30% of the sample.

The meaning of the sample's time point label: five sample-tagged time points from pre-transplant (day -1) to day 368 post-transplant, pooled. Thawed PBMC were stimulated for approximately twelve hours with a CMV IE-1 overlapping peptide library without transport inhibitors. After thawing, cells rested overnight before stimulation in R10 medium with CD28/CD49d costimulation. The IE-1 peptide library was made up of 15-amino-acid peptides with 11-amino-acid overlaps. Samples from each time point were barcoded using BD Single-Cell Multiplexing Kit Sample Tags, then pooled and stained with oligo-conjugated anti-CD45RA and sorting antibodies. A BD FACSAria III was used to sort CMV-responsive CD8+CD137+ and CD4+CD154+ T cells at 4-way purity. Blood samples were drawn into EDTA vacutainers and processed by Ficoll gradient within 1-24 hours. V is cut back by 2 bases and J by 0 bases, with 8 bases in the junction unmatched. In the germline V gene, CDR1 corresponds to SGHRS and CDR2 to YFSETQ. The CDR3 contains 18 residues, cysteine and phenylalanine counted. Only the CDR3 DNA is retained, 54 bases long and in frame from the first base.

This clonotype came up a few times. What this receptor recognizes is not known. Per-base qualities were not stored, and no clone one base away is much larger. Summary of the overall study and its limitations: A larger share of large clones was made up of TEMRA cells, and in the seven largest clones (about 2,000 cells) aged and TEMRA cells were gained while TCM cells were lost. Post-transplant increases in aged-phenotype cells were observed regardless of clone size, following viremia and occurring earlier in large clones (days 200-264) than in small clones. Because CD57 was not measured in the sequencing data, a conservative gene-based aging definition was used instead.

Sequenced here: CMV peptide-activated CD4+ and CD8+ T cells sorted from blood, sampled at five time points, pooled. The sample's cell subset or site, from its label and the paper: sorted CD8+CD137+ and CD4+CD154+ T cells after 12 h CMV IE-1 peptide stimulation. The chain uses TRBV5-1 and TRBJ2-6; 7 middle bases align to TRBD1. The clonotype was recovered from a female donor who had a heart transplant and CMV viremia. The CDR3 reads as follows: CASSLDRAGPSGANVLTF. The DNA reads TGCGCCAGCAGCTTAGACAGGGCTGGCCCCTCTGGGGCCAACGTCCTGACTTTC.